Presented here are 19 T cell receptor beta chains from one specimen sequenced in a study of T cell responses to AZD1222 COVID-19 vaccine. Profiling relied on immunoSEQ multiplex PCR, and the TCRdb table lists in-frame clones only, not all of them. The profile shows 83,000 or so clones, 86% of them singletons. The specimen was peripheral blood, collected on day 0 of AZD1222 vaccination. The receptors here all came from an adult in good health.

The chain carries TRBV5-6 and TRBJ2-3; 12 bases are shared with TRBD2. Losses at the gene ends were 4 bases for V and 6 bases for J; bases not matched to a gene: 6. The CDR3 totals 15 residues. Germline CDR1 and CDR2: SGHDT and YYEEEE. As DNA, the CDR3 is TGTGCCAGCAGCCAGACTAGCGGGAGTTGGGATACGCAGTATTTT. It codes for CASSQTSGSWDTQYF. Using reference TRBV5-6 and TRBJ2-3 for the parts outside the CDR3, the full variable domain is DAGVTQSPTHLIKTRGQQVTLRCSPKSGHDTVSWYQQALGQGPQFIFQYYEEEERQRGNFPDRFSGHQFPNYSSELNVNALLLGDSALYLCASSQTSGSWDTQYFGPGTRLTVL.

The genes are TRBV15 and TRBJ1-1; D possibly corresponds to TRBD1 (5 bases). V was trimmed by 1 base and J by 7 bases, leaving 10 bases between them. The CDR3 has 13 residues. The germline V gene encodes CDR1 LNHNV and CDR2 YYDKDF (reference sequence). CDR3 sequence reads: CATSRGQSREAFF. CDR3 nucleotide sequence: TGTGCCACCAGCAGAGGACAGTCACGTGAAGCTTTCTTT.

The genes are TRBV27 and TRBJ2-1; no firm D call. The CDR3 sequence is 14 residues long. Per germline, CDR1 MNHEY and CDR2 SMNVEV (reference sequence). Between the trimmed V and J ends, which lost 3 bases and 1 base, there was a span of 7 bases. DNA of the CDR3: TGTGCCAGCAGTTTTTCCGGTTCCTACAATGAGCAGTTCTTC. Amino acid sequence: CASSFSGSYNEQFF.

J is TRBJ2-3 and V is TRBV5-1; maybe TRBD2 (5 bases). V lost 4 bases and J lost 5, with 8 bases in between. The germline gives CDR1 SGHRS, CDR2 YFSETQ. The CDR3 has 12 amino acids. The CDR3 loop is CASSNRGDTQYF. The CDR3 nucleotides read TGCGCCAGCAGCAACCGGGGAGATACGCAGTATTTT. Filled out from reference TRBV5-1 and TRBJ2-3, the complete variable domain reads KAGVTQTPRYLIKTRGQQVTLSCSPISGHRSVSWYQQTPGQGLQFLFEYFSETQRNKGNFPGRFSGRQFSNSRSEMNVSTLELGDSALYLCASSNRGDTQYFGPGTRLTVL.

The chain uses TRBV10-1 and TRBJ2-1, with 8 nucleotides matching TRBD2. Germline CDR1 and CDR2: WNHNN and SYGVQD (reference sequence). This CDR3 spans 15 amino acids. With V trimmed by 3 bases and J by 0 bases, 1 base remained unmatched. The CDR3 nucleotides are TGCGCCAGCAGTGAAAGCGGGGGCTCCTACAATGAGCAGTTCTTC. Its translation: CASSESGGSYNEQFF.

The genes are TRBV10-3 and TRBJ2-7; 8 nucleotides match TRBD1. The CDR3 runs 13 residues. Germline lookup yields CDR1 ENHRY and CDR2 SYGVKD. The V and J ends lost 6 bases and 2 bases, in that order; junction bases with no gene match: 3. The CDR3 is CAIRGQDTYEQYF. CDR3 sequence (DNA): TGTGCCATCAGGGGACAGGATACCTACGAGCAGTACTTC.

The V call is TRBV10-3, the J call TRBJ2-1, with a tentative D call TRBD2 (6 bases). V shed 8 bases and J shed 3 bases, with 11 bases lying between them. This CDR3 contains 13 residues. CDR1 and CDR2 (germline): ENHRY, SYGVKD. In nucleotides, the CDR3 is TGTGCCATCCGCCCTAGCGACTACAATGAGCAGTTCTTC. Protein product: CAIRPSDYNEQFF.

The chain carries TRBV29-1 and TRBJ2-5; no firm D call. The V end lost 7 bases, the J end lost 7 bases, and 10 bases lay between the germline ends. There are 10 residues in the CDR3. Germline-derived CDR1 and CDR2 are SQVTM and ANQGSEA. In nucleotides, the CDR3 is TGCAGCGGTAGTATGGGGACCCAGTACTTC. This encodes CSGSMGTQYF.

The rearrangement links TRBV5-1 to TRBJ2-7, with 10 bases lining up with TRBD1. This CDR3 is 15 amino acids long. Germline V lookup: CDR1 SGHRS, CDR2 YFSETQ. With 4 bases clipped from V and 3 bases from J, the junction kept 7 bases outside the gene matches. CDR3 amino acids: CASSAGQGIFYEQYF. DNA for the CDR3: TGCGCCAGCAGCGCGGGACAGGGGATATTCTACGAGCAGTACTTC.

V is TRBV4-2 and J is TRBJ1-5; tentative D call: TRBD1 (5 bases). V lost 0 bases and J 9 bases, leaving 15 bases between the germline ends. The germline V gene has CDR1 LGHNA and CDR2 YNFKEQ. This CDR3 is 15 amino acids long. CDR3 in DNA: TGTGCCAGCAGCCAAGATCTTAAGGGGCTGAGGCCCCAGCATTTT. Amino acid sequence: CASSQDLKGLRPQHF.

This chain uses TRBV27 with TRBJ2-4; 8 bases agree with TRBD1. The V and J ends lost 9 bases and 7 bases, in that order; junction bases with no gene match: 8. This CDR3 has 13 amino acids. Germline V CDR1 and CDR2: MNHEY, SMNVEV (reference sequence). CDR3 bases: TGTGCCAGACCCCCAGGGGGCCTGAACATTCAGTACTTC. Translated: CARPPGGLNIQYF.

This clone was detected a few times. This chain uses TRBV11-2 with TRBJ2-3, with 9 nucleotides matching TRBD1. CDR3 length equals 15 residues. The germline V gene encodes CDR1 SGHAT and CDR2 FQNNGV. Germline trimming cut 4 bases from V and 5 bases from J; bases unmatched to any gene: 7. In DNA, the CDR3 is TGTGCCAGCAGCTCATACAGGGGGCGAGGAGATACGCAGTATTTT. It encodes CASSSYRGRGDTQYF.

The genes are TRBV28 and TRBJ2-5; D is undetermined. V dropped 6 bases and J dropped 4 bases, with 12 bases sitting between them. The germline V gene encodes CDR1 MDHEN and CDR2 SYDVKM. CDR3 length: 13 amino acids. DNA for the CDR3: TGTGCCAGCAGCGTCGGGTTGGGAGAGACCCAGTACTTC. Its protein product is CASSVGLGETQYF.

V is TRBV2 and J is TRBJ1-2, with D hard to call. The CDR3 has 11 residues. Looked up from germline, CDR1 is SNHLY and CDR2 is FYNNEI. V shed 8 bases and J shed 8 bases, with 12 bases lying between them. The DNA for the CDR3 is TGTGCCAGCGGACGGGAGGGCGGCTACACCTTC. It encodes CASGREGGYTF.

V gene TRBV7-9 combines with J gene TRBJ2-3; D gene uncertain. Germline V CDR1 and CDR2: SEHNR, FQNEAQ (reference sequence). CDR3 size: 13 residues. Trimming took off 1 base at V and 1 base at J, with 3 bases between the two ends. In nucleotides, the CDR3 is TGTGCCAGCAGCTTAGACGGCACAGATACGCAGTATTTT. Translated, it gives CASSLDGTDTQYF.

This chain connects TRBV9 to TRBJ2-5; D is possibly TRBD1 or TRBD2 (5 bases each). CDR1 and CDR2 from the germline V gene are SGDLS and YYNGEE. Trimming removed 6 bases at V and 5 bases at J, with 17 bases between. The CDR3 has 14 residues. CDR3 sequence: CASNPGRWGETQYF. For the CDR3, the DNA is TGTGCCAGCAATCCTGGACGATGGGGGGAGACCCAGTACTTC.

The genes are TRBV2 and TRBJ2-5; weak D call: TRBD2 (5 bases). With 0 bases removed from V and 0 bases from J, the gap between germline ends came to 8 bases. The CDR3 contains 15 residues. Germline V gene lookup returns CDR1 SNHLY and CDR2 FYNNEI. CDR3 coding DNA: TGTGCCAGCAGTGAAGCGACGGGGTACCAAGAGACCCAGTACTTC. Amino acid sequence: CASSEATGYQETQYF.

The J gene is TRBJ2-1, the V gene TRBV13; D tentatively reads TRBD1 or TRBD2 (6 bases each). Trimming stripped 5 bases from V and 8 bases from J, with 13 bases between. Per the germline V gene, CDR1 is PRHDT and CDR2 is FYEKMQ (reference sequence). This CDR3 has 13 amino acids. CDR3 region: CASSLRGGDEQFF. DNA of the CDR3: TGTGCCAGCAGCCTCAGGGGAGGAGATGAGCAGTTCTTC.

The chain recombines TRBV27 with TRBJ2-3, with 8 bases that match TRBD2. CDR1 is MNHEY and CDR2 is SMNVEV in the germline V gene (reference sequence). V was pared by 6 bases and J by 0 bases, with 8 bases of the junction left unmatched. The CDR3 totals 16 residues. DNA of the CDR3: TGTGCCAGCAGGGTTTTAGCGGGAACTAGCACAGATACGCAGTATTTT. This encodes CASRVLAGTSTDTQYF.